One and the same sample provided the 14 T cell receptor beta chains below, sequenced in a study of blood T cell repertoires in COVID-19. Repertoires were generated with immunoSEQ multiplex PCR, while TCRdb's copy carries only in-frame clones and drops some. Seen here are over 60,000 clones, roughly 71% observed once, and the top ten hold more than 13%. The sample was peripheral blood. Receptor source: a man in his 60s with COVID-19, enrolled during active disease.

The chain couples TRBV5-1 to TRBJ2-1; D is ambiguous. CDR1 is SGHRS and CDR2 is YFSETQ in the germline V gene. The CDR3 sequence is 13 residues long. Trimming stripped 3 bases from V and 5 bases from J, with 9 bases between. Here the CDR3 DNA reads TGCGCCAGCAGCTGGAGTCTAAACAATGAGCAGTTCTTC. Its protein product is CASSWSLNNEQFF.

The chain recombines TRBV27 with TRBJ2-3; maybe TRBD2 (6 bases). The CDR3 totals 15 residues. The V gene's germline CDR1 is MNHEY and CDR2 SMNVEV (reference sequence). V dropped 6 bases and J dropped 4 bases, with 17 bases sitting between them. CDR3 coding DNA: TGTGCCAGCAGCCTTGGAGGGCTGGGCGCAGATACGCAGTATTTT. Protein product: CASSLGGLGADTQYF.

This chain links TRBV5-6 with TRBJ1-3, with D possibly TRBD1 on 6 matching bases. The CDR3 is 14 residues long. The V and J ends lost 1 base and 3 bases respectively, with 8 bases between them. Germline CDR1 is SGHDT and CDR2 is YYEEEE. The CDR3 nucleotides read TGTGCCAGCAGCTTGACAGGGAGTGGAAACACCATATATTTT. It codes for CASSLTGSGNTIYF.

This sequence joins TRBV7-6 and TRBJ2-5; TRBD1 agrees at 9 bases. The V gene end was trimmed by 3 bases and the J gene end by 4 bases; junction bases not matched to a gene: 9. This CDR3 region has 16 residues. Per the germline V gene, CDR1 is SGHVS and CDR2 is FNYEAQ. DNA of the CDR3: TGTGCCAGCAGCTTGCTGGGGACAGGGACGGGAGAGACCCAGTACTTC. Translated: CASSLLGTGTGETQYF.

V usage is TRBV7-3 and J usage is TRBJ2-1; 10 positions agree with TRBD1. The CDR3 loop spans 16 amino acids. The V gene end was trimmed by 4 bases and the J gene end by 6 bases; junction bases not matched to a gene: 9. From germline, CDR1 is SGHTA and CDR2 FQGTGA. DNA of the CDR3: TGTGCCAGCAGCTCCTCTTACCGGACAGGGGGCAATGAGCAGTTCTTC. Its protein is CASSSSYRTGGNEQFF.

The CDR3 DNA is TGTGCCTGGAGTGCGGACAGTATGAATGAAAAACTGTTTTTT. Translated: CAWSADSMNEKLFF. The genes are TRBV30 and TRBJ1-4; a weak D match, TRBD1 (6 bases). CDR3 length equals 14 residues. CDR1 is GTSNPN and CDR2 is SVGIG in the germline V gene (reference sequence). The V and J ends lost 1 base and 5 bases respectively, with 11 bases between them. The full variable domain, completed using reference TRBV30 and TRBJ1-4, is SQTIHQWPATLVQPVGSPLSLECTVEGTSNPNLYWYRQAAGRGLQLLFYSVGIGQISSEVPQNLSASRPQDRQFILSSKKLLLSDSGFYLCAWSADSMNEKLFFGSGTQLSVL.

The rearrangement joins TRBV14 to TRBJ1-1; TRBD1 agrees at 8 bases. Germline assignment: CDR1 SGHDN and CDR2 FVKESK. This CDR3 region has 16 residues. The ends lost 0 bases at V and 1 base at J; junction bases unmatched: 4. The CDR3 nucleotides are TGTGCCAGCAGCCAAGATCTCGGACAGGGGAACACTGAAGCTTTCTTT. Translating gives CASSQDLGQGNTEAFF.

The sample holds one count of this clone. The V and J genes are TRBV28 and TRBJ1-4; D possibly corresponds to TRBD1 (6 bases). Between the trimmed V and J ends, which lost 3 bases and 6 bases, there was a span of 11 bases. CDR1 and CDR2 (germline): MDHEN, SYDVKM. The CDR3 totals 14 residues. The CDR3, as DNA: TGTGCCAGCAGTTTGGAGGCAGGGGATGAAAAACTGTTTTTT. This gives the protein CASSLEAGDEKLFF.

The chain's CDR3 is CASTWSGKVGYEQYF. CDR3 DNA: TGTGCCAGCACTTGGAGCGGGAAGGTTGGGTACGAGCAGTACTTC. The rearrangement uses TRBV2 and TRBJ2-7, with 7 bases that match TRBD2. This CDR3 comprises 15 residues. V lost 7 bases and J lost 4; bases outside the gene matches: 13. The germline V gene encodes CDR1 SNHLY and CDR2 FYNNEI.

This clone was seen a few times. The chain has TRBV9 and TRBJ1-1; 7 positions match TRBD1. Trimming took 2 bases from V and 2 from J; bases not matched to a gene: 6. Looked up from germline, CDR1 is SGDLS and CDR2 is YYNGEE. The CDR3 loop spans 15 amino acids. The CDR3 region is CASSVLTGDNTEAFF. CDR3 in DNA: TGTGCCAGCAGCGTCCTAACAGGGGACAACACTGAAGCTTTCTTT.

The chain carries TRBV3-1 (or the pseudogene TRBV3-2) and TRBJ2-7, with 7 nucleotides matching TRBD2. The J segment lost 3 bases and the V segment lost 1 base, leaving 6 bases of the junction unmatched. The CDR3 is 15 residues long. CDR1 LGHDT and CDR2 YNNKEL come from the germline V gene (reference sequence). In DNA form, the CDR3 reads TGTGCCAGCAGCCAAGTATTTGGGGGGGACTACGAGCAGTACTTC. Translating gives CASSQVFGGDYEQYF.

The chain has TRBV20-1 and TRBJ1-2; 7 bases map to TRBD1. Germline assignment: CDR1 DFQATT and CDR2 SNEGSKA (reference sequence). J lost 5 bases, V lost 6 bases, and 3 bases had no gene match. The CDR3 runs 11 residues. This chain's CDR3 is CSAEQGYGYTF. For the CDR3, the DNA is TGCAGTGCGGAACAGGGGTATGGCTACACCTTC.

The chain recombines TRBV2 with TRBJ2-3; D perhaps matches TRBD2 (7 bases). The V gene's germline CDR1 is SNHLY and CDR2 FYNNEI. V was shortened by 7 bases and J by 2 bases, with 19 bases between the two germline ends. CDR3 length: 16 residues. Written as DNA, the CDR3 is TGTGCCAGCAAGAGGGGGGACTATCCTTCCACAGATACGCAGTATTTT. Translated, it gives CASKRGDYPSTDTQYF.

CDR3 sequence: CASSQGVNRLNTEAFF. In nucleotides, the CDR3 is TGTGCCAGCAGCCAAGGGGTTAACAGGTTGAACACTGAAGCTTTCTTT. The chain recombines TRBV4-2 with TRBJ1-1; D possibly corresponds to TRBD1 (5 bases). Trimming removed 1 base at V and 0 bases at J, with 12 bases between. The germline CDR1 and CDR2 sequences are LGHNA and YNFKEQ. The CDR3 consists of 16 residues.